The 14 T cell receptor beta chains given below trace back to one sample, sequenced in a study of identical twins. TCRdb reanalysed the 5' RACE reads using MiXCR and keeps one entry per CDR3 protein. The sample lists a few hundred thousand distinct CDR3 sequences; roughly an eighth were seen once. In addition, the sample was reused for a study of yellow fever vaccine responses in identical twins.

Sequences were obtained from CD4+ T cells sorted from blood. These receptors originate from a woman aged 18 to 35 in good health.

This clonotype was found a few times. The V gene is TRBV28, the J gene TRBJ2-5; unclear D gene. V shed 3 bases and J shed 13 bases, with 15 bases lying between them. The CDR3 has 12 residues. Germline CDR1 and CDR2: MDHEN and SYDVKM. The CDR3 nucleotides read TGTGCCAGCAGTTTGGGCCAAAAGGCCCCGTACTTC. Translation: CASSLGQKAPYF.

This clonotype was seen only a few times. The chain uses TRBV7-2 and TRBJ2-3; 8 bases match TRBD2. The length of the CDR3 is 16 residues. The junction had 15 bases not matched to a gene; V was cut back by 5 bases and J by 8 bases. Looked up from germline, CDR1 is SGHTA and CDR2 is FQGNSA. CDR3: CASSLSDSGTSGTQYF. In nucleotides, the CDR3 is TGTGCCAGCAGCCTGTCGGATAGCGGGACTAGTGGTACGCAGTATTTT.

This clonotype was detected a few times. This sequence joins TRBV20-1 and TRBJ2-1; TRBD2 matches at 8 bases. CDR1 and CDR2 from the germline V gene are DFQATT and SNEGSKA (reference sequence). The CDR3 runs 15 residues. V was pared by 8 bases and J by 3 bases, with 12 bases of the junction left unmatched. As DNA, the CDR3 is TGCAGTACGGGGCGATCGGGAGGGCTCTACAATGAGCAGTTCTTC. This sequence encodes CSTGRSGGLYNEQFF.

This clonotype appeared a few times. V is TRBV28 and J is TRBJ1-1; D might be TRBD1 (5 bases). Germline V lookup: CDR1 MDHEN, CDR2 SYDVKM. The CDR3 extends over 16 amino acids. V lost 3 bases, J lost 5 bases, and 19 bases lay in between. CDR3 loop: CASSLGHGQVGTEAFF. The CDR3 DNA sequence: TGTGCCAGCAGTTTGGGGCATGGCCAAGTTGGGACTGAAGCTTTCTTT.

Only a few counts were recorded for this clonotype. J is TRBJ2-1 and V is TRBV6-2 or TRBV6-3, with TRBD2 matching 8 bases. Germline V lookup: CDR1 MNHEY, CDR2 SVGEGT. The CDR3 is 16 amino acids. With V trimmed by 5 bases and J by 3 bases, 9 bases remained unmatched. The CDR3 DNA sequence: TGTGCCAGCAGTAAAATAACTAGCGGTTACTACAATGAGCAGTTCTTC. Its translation: CASSKITSGYYNEQFF.

This clonotype was observed a few times. V usage is TRBV6-1 and J usage is TRBJ2-6, with 9 bases matching TRBD1. The germline V gene has CDR1 MNHNS and CDR2 SASEGT. The CDR3 runs to 17 residues. V was clipped by 3 bases and J by 4 bases; unmatched bases: 7. CDR3 loop: CASSDGQGISGANVLTF. For the CDR3, the DNA is TGTGCCAGCAGTGACGGACAGGGGATATCAGGGGCCAACGTCCTGACTTTC.

For the CDR3, the DNA is TGTGCCAGCAGCCCCAGTGGCGGGCTCTCCTACAATGAGCAGTTCTTC. Encoded protein: CASSPSGGLSYNEQFF. This sequence joins TRBV7-3 and TRBJ2-1, with D possibly TRBD2 on 5 matching bases. Germline CDR1 reads SGHTA; CDR2 reads FQGTGA. The CDR3 contains 16 residues. V dropped 5 bases and J dropped 0 bases, with 14 bases sitting between them.

The V call is TRBV18, the J call TRBJ1-5, with a tentative D call TRBD1 (5 bases). This CDR3 region has 15 residues. The germline gives CDR1 KGHSH, CDR2 LQKENI. Trimming removed 9 bases from V and 1 base from J, with 16 bases in between. The CDR3 reads CASSFGGRSNQPQHF. The CDR3 nucleotides are TGTGCCAGTTCGTTCGGGGGGAGGAGCAATCAGCCCCAGCATTTT.

The chain uses TRBV3-1 and TRBJ2-2; 8 nucleotides line up with TRBD1. Germline assignment: CDR1 LGHDT and CDR2 YNNKEL (reference sequence). The junction had 0 bases not matched to a gene; V was cut back by 8 bases and J by 1 base. The CDR3 covers 13 residues. The CDR3 coding sequence is TGTGCCAGCGGGACAGGGAACACCGGGGAGCTGTTTTTT. Translation: CASGTGNTGELFF.

This chain links TRBV7-2 with TRBJ2-7, with 7 bases fitting TRBD1. V shed 6 bases and J 4 bases; nucleotides not matched to a gene: 9. Germline values: CDR1 SGHTA, CDR2 FQGNSA. The CDR3 contains 14 residues. For the CDR3, the DNA is TGTGCCAGCAGAAAAACAGGGGATTCGTACGAGCAGTACTTC. Translation gives CASRKTGDSYEQYF.

The table lists this clonotype with many counts. This chain links TRBV29-1 with TRBJ1-5; D remains ambiguous. V lost 4 bases to trimming and J lost 3 bases, with 10 bases between them. Germline V gives CDR1 SQVTM, CDR2 ANQGSEA. This CDR3 is 13 amino acids long. CDR3 in DNA: TGCAGCGTTGGACTGATTTTCAATCAGCCCCAGCATTTT. This codes for CSVGLIFNQPQHF.

The chain joins TRBV7-2 to TRBJ2-3; the match to TRBD2 covers 11 bases. The length of the CDR3 is 14 residues. Germline V CDR1 and CDR2: SGHTA, FQGNSA. Losses at the gene ends were 7 bases for V and 5 bases for J; bases not matched to a gene: 5. This CDR3 reads CASTPGLAVDTQYF. In DNA, the CDR3 is TGTGCCAGCACCCCGGGACTAGCGGTAGATACGCAGTATTTT.

In its sample, this clonotype was seen a few times. This sequence joins TRBV5-1 and TRBJ1-2; D unclear. The germline V gene has CDR1 SGHRS and CDR2 YFSETQ. CDR3 length: 13 residues. V lost 1 base and J lost 6, with 10 bases in between. Written as DNA, the CDR3 is TGCGCCAGCAGCTTGATAGGCGAAAATGGCTACACCTTC. Its protein is CASSLIGENGYTF.

This chain links TRBV15 with TRBJ2-1; D is ambiguous. This CDR3 is built from 15 residues. Germline assignment: CDR1 LNHNV and CDR2 YYDKDF (reference sequence). V was pared by 0 bases and J by 5 bases, with 11 bases between. CDR3 nucleotides: TGTGCCACCAGCAGAGACATGCAGGCGGACAATGAGCAGTTCTTC. Translation gives CATSRDMQADNEQFF.